This passage covers 31 T cell receptor beta chains from one sample sequenced in a study of cytomegalovirus exposure and HLA in healthy donors. With 60 Vbeta and 13 Jbeta primers, the PCR was carried out. Repertoires were generated with immunoSEQ multiplex PCR, while TCRdb's copy carries only in-frame clones and drops some. This repertoire shows about 160,000 clones, over 70% found once; its top ten account for approximately 4.5%. Sequenced material: PBMCs. These receptors all stem from a man younger than 45 in good health and CMV-seronegative.

This clone appeared a few times. The chain combines TRBV19 with TRBJ1-5, with D unresolved. V was pared by 4 bases and J by 8 bases, with 12 bases between. CDR3 length: 13 residues. Germline V gene data show CDR1 as LNHDA and CDR2 as SQIVND (reference sequence). The CDR3 region has the DNA TGTGCCAGTAGTACCTTCGGGGTGGAGCCCCAGCATTTT. As protein: CASSTFGVEPQHF.

The rearrangement uses TRBV7-3 and TRBJ1-5, with D perhaps matching TRBD1 (6 bases). From germline, CDR1 is SGHTA and CDR2 FQGTGA. This CDR3 is built from 15 residues. V dropped 5 bases and J dropped 9 bases, with 20 bases sitting between them. The CDR3 region has the DNA TGTGCCAGCAGCCCCTTCCGTGAATACAGGGTGCCCCAGCATTTT. Its protein product is CASSPFREYRVPQHF.

CDR3 in amino acids: CASSLGSERVPYYGYTF. The CDR3 nucleotides read TGCGCCAGCAGCTTGGGATCCGAGCGAGTGCCCTACTATGGCTACACCTTC. The J gene is TRBJ1-2, the V gene TRBV5-1; D call uncertain. Germline CDR1 and CDR2: SGHRS and YFSETQ. The V and J ends lost 0 bases and 3 bases respectively, with 18 bases between them. The CDR3 has 17 residues. Combining the CDR3 with reference TRBV5-1 and TRBJ1-2 gives the whole variable domain KAGVTQTPRYLIKTRGQQVTLSCSPISGHRSVSWYQQTPGQGLQFLFEYFSETQRNKGNFPGRFSGRQFSNSRSEMNVSTLELGDSALYLCASSLGSERVPYYGYTFGSGTRLTVV.

V gene TRBV6-6 combines with J gene TRBJ2-1; 7 bases agree with TRBD1. Trimming removed 4 bases from V and 4 bases from J; junction bases left unmatched: 7. Germline loops: CDR1 MNHNY, CDR2 SVGAGI (reference sequence). The CDR3 sequence is 15 residues long. This CDR3 is CASSFPRDRYNEQFF. CDR3 bases: TGTGCCAGCAGTTTCCCCCGGGACAGATACAATGAGCAGTTCTTC.

The chain recombines TRBV28 with TRBJ2-7, with 8 bases identical to TRBD1. Germline V gene sequence: CDR1 MDHEN, CDR2 SYDVKM. The CDR3 runs to 15 residues. Trimming removed 6 bases from V and 4 bases from J; junction bases left unmatched: 11. The CDR3 region has the DNA TGTGCCAGCAGGACGTTCAGGGGGCCCCTGTACGAGCAGTACTTC. Its translation is CASRTFRGPLYEQYF.

The chain recombines TRBV6-5 with TRBJ2-7; 9 bases fit TRBD2. CDR1 and CDR2 (germline): MNHEY, SVGAGI. Trimming at V came to 10 bases and at J to 5 bases, leaving 9 bases not matched to a gene. This CDR3 comprises 13 residues. CDR3 coding DNA: TGTGCCACCACCGGGACTAGCCTCGACGAGCAGTACTTC. Its protein is CATTGTSLDEQYF.

The chain has TRBV5-5 and TRBJ2-7, with 9 positions matching TRBD1. The CDR3 spans 13 residues. Looked up from germline, CDR1 is SGHKS and CDR2 is YYEKEE (reference sequence). With 7 bases clipped from V and 1 base from J, the junction kept 3 bases outside the gene matches. The CDR3: CASRDRVSYEQYF. CDR3 coding DNA: TGTGCCAGCCGGGACAGGGTGTCCTACGAGCAGTACTTC.

This chain joins TRBV7-9 and TRBJ1-5; D gene uncertain. Trimming removed 5 bases at V and 6 bases at J, with 8 bases between. Germline CDR1 reads SEHNR; CDR2 reads FQNEAQ (reference sequence). This CDR3 has 12 residues. The chain's CDR3 is CASSDDIQPQHF. DNA for the CDR3: TGTGCCAGCAGCGACGACATTCAGCCCCAGCATTTT. Looking up the rest from reference TRBV7-9 and TRBJ1-5 gives the full variable domain: DTGVSQNPRHKITKRGQNVTFRCDPISEHNRLYWYRQTLGQGPEFLTYFQNEAQLEKSRLLSDRFSAERPKGSFSTLEIQRTEQGDSAMYLCASSDDIQPQHFGDGTRLSIL.

J is TRBJ2-1 and V is TRBV7-3; 10 bases align to TRBD1. This CDR3 region has 18 residues. V was clipped by 5 bases and J by 4 bases; unmatched bases: 14. CDR1 SGHTA and CDR2 FQGTGA come from the germline V gene. The CDR3 DNA reads TGTGCCAGCAGCCTTTACTCGACAGGGGGCTTTTGGTACAATGAGCAGTTCTTC. Its protein is CASSLYSTGGFWYNEQFF.

The chain recombines TRBV7-9 with TRBJ1-4; D call uncertain. The CDR3 totals 14 residues. The germline V gene encodes CDR1 SEHNR and CDR2 FQNEAQ (reference sequence). The V gene lost 5 bases and the J gene lost 3 bases, with 10 bases spanning the gap. The CDR3: CASSMRKANEKLFF. As DNA, the CDR3 is TGTGCCAGCAGCATGAGGAAAGCTAATGAAAAACTGTTTTTT.

This chain uses TRBV28 with TRBJ1-5; D gene unclear. The length of the CDR3 is 15 residues. Trimming removed 3 bases from V and 5 bases from J, with 14 bases in between. Germline V CDR1 and CDR2: MDHEN, SYDVKM. The CDR3 DNA is TGTGCCAGCAGTTTGATGAGGGCGGCAGATCAGCCCCAGCATTTT. Translation gives CASSLMRAADQPQHF.

The rearrangement uses TRBV27 and TRBJ1-1; the D gene is possibly TRBD1 (5 bases). Looked up from germline, CDR1 is MNHEY and CDR2 is SMNVEV (reference sequence). The CDR3 sequence is 14 residues long. V lost 5 bases to trimming and J lost 3 bases, with 13 bases between them. This CDR3 is CASSPLTEHTEAFF. The CDR3 nucleotides are TGTGCCAGCAGTCCTCTGACAGAACACACTGAAGCTTTCTTT.

The gene calls are TRBV5-6 and TRBJ1-1; D is ambiguous. This CDR3 contains 15 residues. With 3 bases removed from V and 2 bases from J, the gap between germline ends came to 14 bases. Germline loops: CDR1 SGHDT, CDR2 YYEEEE. Written as DNA, the CDR3 is TGTGCCAGCAGCTCAGGTCCGCAAATCAACACTGAAGCTTTCTTT. Translating gives CASSSGPQINTEAFF.

In DNA form, the CDR3 reads TGTGCCAGCAGCCAAGAGGGGCAGGGGGATTGGAGAAAAAACATTCAGTACTTC. It yields the protein CASSQEGQGDWRKNIQYF. The rearrangement joins TRBV14 to TRBJ2-4, with 7 bases fitting TRBD1. In germline, CDR1 is SGHDN, CDR2 FVKESK. The V segment lost 0 bases and the J segment 4 bases; nucleotides outside the gene matches: 12. The CDR3 length is 18 residues.

The chain has TRBV5-1 and TRBJ2-2, with TRBD1 matching 7 bases. Germline assignment: CDR1 SGHRS and CDR2 YFSETQ. The CDR3 extends over 16 amino acids. J lost 0 bases, V lost 2 bases, and 4 bases had no gene match. The CDR3 sequence is CASSLTGQTNTGELFF. The CDR3 nucleotides are TGCGCCAGCAGCTTAACGGGACAGACGAACACCGGGGAGCTGTTTTTT.

The chain recombines TRBV30 with TRBJ2-7; 8 positions agree with TRBD2. In germline, CDR1 is GTSNPN, CDR2 SVGIG (reference sequence). V shed 8 bases, J shed 0 bases, and the junction held 12 bases outside the gene matches. The CDR3 is made up of 15 amino acids. This chain's CDR3 is CATRGGVTSSYEQYF. CDR3 DNA: TGTGCCACCCGGGGGGGGGTAACGAGCTCCTACGAGCAGTACTTC.

This sequence joins TRBV19 and TRBJ1-1; maybe TRBD1 (6 bases). V dropped 5 bases and J dropped 2 bases, with 12 bases sitting between them. This CDR3 spans 14 amino acids. Germline V gene data show CDR1 as LNHDA and CDR2 as SQIVND (reference sequence). The CDR3 sequence is CASSLTGFNTEAFF. The CDR3 DNA reads TGTGCCAGTAGTTTAACAGGGTTTAACACTGAAGCTTTCTTT. Supplemented by reference TRBV19 and TRBJ1-1, the full variable domain reads DGGITQSPKYLFRKEGQNVTLSCEQNLNHDAMYWYRQDPGQGLRLIYYSQIVNDFQKGDIAEGYSVSREKKESFPLTVTSAQKNPTAFYLCASSLTGFNTEAFFGQGTRLTVV.

This rearrangement joins TRBV2 to TRBJ2-5; a weak D match, TRBD2 (5 bases). V shed 3 bases and J shed 11 bases, with 16 bases lying between them. The germline gives CDR1 SNHLY, CDR2 FYNNEI. This CDR3 has 13 amino acids. The CDR3 sequence is CASSESRAGEQYF. CDR3 DNA: TGTGCCAGCAGTGAGAGCCGGGCTGGGGAGCAGTACTTC.

V usage is TRBV6-1 and J usage is TRBJ1-5; D ambiguous. The CDR3 spans 14 residues. Germline loops: CDR1 MNHNS, CDR2 SASEGT. V lost 1 base, J lost 4 bases, and 8 bases lay in between. Written as DNA, the CDR3 is TGTGCCAGCAGTGAAGATGAGGAGAATCAGCCCCAGCATTTT. It is translated as CASSEDEENQPQHF.

The chain is built from TRBV7-3 and TRBJ2-6; TRBD1 aligns across 8 bases. Trimming at V came to 4 bases and at J to 0 bases, leaving 5 bases not matched to a gene. CDR3 size: 17 residues. Germline-derived CDR1 and CDR2 are SGHTA and FQGTGA. The CDR3, as DNA: TGTGCCAGCAGCTCCCCGGACAGGGACTCTGGGGCCAACGTCCTGACTTTC. Translation: CASSSPDRDSGANVLTF.

The chain links TRBV27 to TRBJ1-5, with TRBD1 matching 9 bases. The V gene end was trimmed by 2 bases and the J gene end by 7 bases; junction bases not matched to a gene: 9. The CDR3 is 16 amino acids. CDR1 is MNHEY and CDR2 is SMNVEV in the germline V gene (reference sequence). CDR3 coding DNA: TGTGCCAGCAGTTTAAGCGGGACAGGGATTGGGCAGCCCCAGCATTTT. This codes for CASSLSGTGIGQPQHF.

V gene TRBV6-5 combines with J gene TRBJ1-2, with 7 bases matching TRBD1. J was trimmed by 7 bases and V by 2 bases; bases with no gene match: 4. Germline V lookup: CDR1 MNHEY, CDR2 SVGAGI. This CDR3 region has 13 residues. The CDR3 sequence: CASSYVGGSGYTF. CDR3 sequence (DNA): TGTGCCAGCAGTTACGTAGGGGGCAGTGGCTACACCTTC.

V and J are TRBV6-6 and TRBJ1-3; D is perhaps TRBD1 (6 bases). Trimming took off 1 base at V and 6 bases at J, with 10 bases between the two ends. The CDR3 runs 14 residues. Germline CDR1 is MNHNY and CDR2 is SVGAGI (reference sequence). The CDR3 DNA follows: TGTGCCAGCAGTTACTTCAGGGGAGAAAACACCATATATTTT. It translates to CASSYFRGENTIYF.

V and J are TRBV18 and TRBJ2-7; 8 nucleotides line up with TRBD1. J lost 2 bases, V lost 3 bases, and 6 bases had no gene match. CDR3 length: 15 residues. The germline gives CDR1 KGHSH, CDR2 LQKENI. In nucleotides, the CDR3 is TGTGCCAGCTCACCCAGGGGGCGGAATGCCTACGAGCAGTACTTC. This gives the protein CASSPRGRNAYEQYF.

V gene TRBV7-9 combines with J gene TRBJ2-3; 13 bases fit TRBD2. This CDR3 spans 16 amino acids. Germline V gene data show CDR1 as SEHNR and CDR2 as FQNEAQ (reference sequence). The V gene end was trimmed by 8 bases and the J gene end by 2 bases; junction bases not matched to a gene: 7. The CDR3 bases are TGTGCCAGCGACCGGACTAGCGGGAGAGACACAGATACGCAGTATTTT. Translating it yields CASDRTSGRDTDTQYF.

The chain joins TRBV10-3 to TRBJ1-1; D possibly corresponds to TRBD1 (5 bases). The CDR3 is 14 residues long. V dropped 0 bases and J dropped 5 bases, with 10 bases sitting between them. Germline loops: CDR1 ENHRY, CDR2 SYGVKD. In DNA, the CDR3 is TGTGCCATCAGTGAGTCCCCCCCAGGGACTGAAGCTTTCTTT. Its protein is CAISESPPGTEAFF.

The V gene is TRBV6-1, the J gene TRBJ2-5; TRBD2 is a possible D gene (5 bases). Germline V gene sequence: CDR1 MNHNS, CDR2 SASEGT. The V end was cut by 4 bases, the J end by 1 base, with 10 bases between. The CDR3 runs 14 residues. CDR3 in amino acids: CASSGTAFQETQYF. As DNA, the CDR3 is TGTGCCAGCAGTGGGACTGCATTCCAAGAGACCCAGTACTTC.

This chain connects TRBV5-1 to TRBJ2-2, with D hard to call. With 0 bases removed from V and 0 bases from J, the gap between germline ends came to 15 bases. The CDR3 is 18 residues long. CDR1 SGHRS and CDR2 YFSETQ come from the germline V gene. In nucleotides, the CDR3 is TGCGCCAGCAGCTTGGATCCCCCCGGCAGCGCGAACACCGGGGAGCTGTTTTTT. Protein: CASSLDPPGSANTGELFF.

The chain employs TRBV2 and TRBJ2-3, with D unclear. Per germline, CDR1 SNHLY and CDR2 FYNNEI. V was shortened by 4 bases and J by 4 bases, with 9 bases between the two germline ends. This CDR3 contains 13 residues. The CDR3 loop is CASSAETSDTQYF. As DNA, the CDR3 is TGTGCCAGCAGTGCGGAGACCTCAGATACGCAGTATTTT. Full variable domain (missing parts from reference TRBV2 and TRBJ2-3): EPEVTQTPSHQVTQMGQEVILRCVPISNHLYFYWYRQILGQKVEFLVSFYNNEISEKSEIFDDQFSVERPDGSNFTLKIRSTKLEDSAMYFCASSAETSDTQYFGPGTRLTVL.

The chain combines TRBV5-1 with TRBJ1-1; D is unclear. The CDR3 is 16 residues long. Trimming cost V 0 bases and J 1 base, with 13 bases left between them. The germline CDR1 and CDR2 sequences are SGHRS and YFSETQ. CDR3 region: CASSLDGSGGNTEAFF. In nucleotides, the CDR3 is TGCGCCAGCAGCTTGGACGGGTCTGGTGGGAACACTGAAGCTTTCTTT. The complete variable domain, with remaining parts taken from reference TRBV5-1 and TRBJ1-1, reads KAGVTQTPRYLIKTRGQQVTLSCSPISGHRSVSWYQQTPGQGLQFLFEYFSETQRNKGNFPGRFSGRQFSNSRSEMNVSTLELGDSALYLCASSLDGSGGNTEAFFGQGTRLTVV.

V usage is TRBV7-7 and J usage is TRBJ2-1; D might be TRBD2 (7 bases). V was shortened by 5 bases and J by 7 bases, with 15 bases between the two germline ends. There are 14 residues in the CDR3. Germline V gene sequence: CDR1 SSHAT, CDR2 FNYEAQ (reference sequence). The DNA for the CDR3 is TGTGCCAGCAGCCCAAGGACTAGGGGGAATGAGCAGTTCTTC. Amino acids: CASSPRTRGNEQFF.